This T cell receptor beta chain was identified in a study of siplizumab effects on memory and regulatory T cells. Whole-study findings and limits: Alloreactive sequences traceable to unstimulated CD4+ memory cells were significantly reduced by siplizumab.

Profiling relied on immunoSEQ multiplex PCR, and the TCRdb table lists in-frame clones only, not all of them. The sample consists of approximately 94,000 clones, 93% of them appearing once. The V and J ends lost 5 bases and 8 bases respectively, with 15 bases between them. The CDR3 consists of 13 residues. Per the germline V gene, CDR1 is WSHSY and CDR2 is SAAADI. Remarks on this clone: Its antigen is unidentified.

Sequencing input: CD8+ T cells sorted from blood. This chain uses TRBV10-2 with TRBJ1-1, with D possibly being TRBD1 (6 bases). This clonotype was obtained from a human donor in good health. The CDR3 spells CASSPSPGTEAFF. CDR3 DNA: TGCGCCAGCAGTCCCTCCCCCGGGACAGAAGCTTTCTTT.